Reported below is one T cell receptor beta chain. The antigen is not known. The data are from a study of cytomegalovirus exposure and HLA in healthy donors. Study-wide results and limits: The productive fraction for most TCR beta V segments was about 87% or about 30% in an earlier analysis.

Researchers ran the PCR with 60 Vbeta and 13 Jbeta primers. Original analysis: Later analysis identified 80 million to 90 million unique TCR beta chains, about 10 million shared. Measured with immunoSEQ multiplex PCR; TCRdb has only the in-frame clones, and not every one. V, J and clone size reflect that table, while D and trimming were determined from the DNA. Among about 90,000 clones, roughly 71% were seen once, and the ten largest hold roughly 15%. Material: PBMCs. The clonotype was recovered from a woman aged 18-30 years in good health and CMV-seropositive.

This CDR3 is CASSEVGGSTDTQYF. In DNA, the CDR3 is TGTGCCAGCAGTGAAGTGGGGGGAAGCACAGATACGCAGTATTTT. The chain carries TRBV6-1 and TRBJ2-3; D perhaps matches TRBD2 (6 bases). V lost 1 base and J lost 0, with 8 bases in between. The CDR3 is 15 amino acids. Germline V CDR1 and CDR2: MNHNS, SASEGT.